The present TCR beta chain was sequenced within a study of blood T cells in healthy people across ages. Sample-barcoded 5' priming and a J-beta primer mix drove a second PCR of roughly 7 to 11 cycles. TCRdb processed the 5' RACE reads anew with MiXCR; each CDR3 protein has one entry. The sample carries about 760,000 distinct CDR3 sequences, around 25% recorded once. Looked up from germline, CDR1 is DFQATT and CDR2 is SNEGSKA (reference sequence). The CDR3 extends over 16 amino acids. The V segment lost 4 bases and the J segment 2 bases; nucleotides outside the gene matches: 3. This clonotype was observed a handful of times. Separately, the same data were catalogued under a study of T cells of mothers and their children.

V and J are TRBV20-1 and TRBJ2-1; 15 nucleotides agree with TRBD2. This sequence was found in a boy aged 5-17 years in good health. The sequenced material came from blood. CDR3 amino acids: CSATGLAGGPYNEQFF. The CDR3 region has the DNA TGCAGTGCTACCGGACTAGCGGGAGGGCCCTACAATGAGCAGTTCTTC.